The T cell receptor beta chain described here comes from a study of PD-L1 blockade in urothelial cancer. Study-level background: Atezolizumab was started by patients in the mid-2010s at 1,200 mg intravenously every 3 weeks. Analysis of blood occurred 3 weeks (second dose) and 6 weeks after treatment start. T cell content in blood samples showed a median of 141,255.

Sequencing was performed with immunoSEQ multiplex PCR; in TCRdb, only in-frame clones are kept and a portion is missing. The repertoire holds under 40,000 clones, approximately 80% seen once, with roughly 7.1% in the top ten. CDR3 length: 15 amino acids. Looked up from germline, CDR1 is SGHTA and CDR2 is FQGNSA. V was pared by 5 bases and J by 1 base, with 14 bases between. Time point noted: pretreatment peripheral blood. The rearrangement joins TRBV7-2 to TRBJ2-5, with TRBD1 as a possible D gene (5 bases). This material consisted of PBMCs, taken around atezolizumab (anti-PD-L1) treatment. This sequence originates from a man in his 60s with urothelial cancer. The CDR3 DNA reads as TGTGCCAGCAGCCCGACCGCAGACAGCCAAGAGACCCAGTACTTC. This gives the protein CASSPTADSQETQYF.